The clone carrying this T cell receptor beta chain appeared a single time. The antigen remains undetermined. This table comes from immunoSEQ multiplex PCR, and its TCRdb copy is limited to in-frame clones, with some not included. The data contain 75,000 to 100,000 clones, around 85% of them singletons. The data belong to a study of OX40 agonist ivuxolimab in advanced cancers. Study-wide results and limits: Determination of antigen specificity was not performed for the expanded peripheral T cells.

The TCR sequence derives from an adult with an advanced solid tumor such as melanoma, head and neck, liver or kidney cancer. The sequences come from CD4+ or CD8+ T cells sorted from blood, collected in a trial of the OX40 agonist ivuxolimab.

CDR3 coding DNA: TGTGCCAGCAGCGCGGACAGGGTTCCCTCTAGCACAGATACGCAGTATTTT. Translated: CASSADRVPSSTDTQYF. The chain uses TRBV7-8 and TRBJ2-3; 8 bases align to TRBD1. Trimming cost V 5 bases and J 0 bases; bases outside gene matches: 10. This CDR3 region has 17 residues. CDR1 and CDR2 from the germline V gene are SGHVS and FQNEAQ.